These 7 T cell receptor beta chains were sequenced from one sample in a study of blood T cell repertoires in COVID-19. The method was immunoSEQ multiplex PCR; TCRdb's version includes in-frame clones alone and lacks a portion of them. Of 95,000 to 150,000 clones listed, approximately 83% are singletons. Sequenced sample: peripheral blood. The receptor set was obtained from an elderly man with active or convalescent COVID-19.

The rearrangement joins TRBV5-1 to TRBJ1-1, with unresolved D. V dropped 0 bases and J dropped 2 bases, with 8 bases sitting between them. Germline loops: CDR1 SGHRS, CDR2 YFSETQ. CDR3 length: 14 amino acids. This CDR3 reads CASSLVGVNTEAFF. CDR3 bases: TGCGCCAGCAGCTTGGTTGGAGTAAACACTGAAGCTTTCTTT.

The chain uses TRBV6-2 or TRBV6-3 and TRBJ2-3, with D tentatively TRBD2 (6 bases). V gave up 5 bases and J gave up 3 bases, with 18 bases separating them. In germline, CDR1 is MNHEY, CDR2 SVGEGT. CDR3 size: 16 residues. The CDR3, as DNA: TGTGCCAGCAGTCCCCCCCGGAGGGTAAGGACAGATACGCAGTATTTT. Translation gives CASSPPRRVRTDTQYF.

The V and J genes are TRBV7-2 and TRBJ2-1; possibly TRBD1 for D (5 bases). The CDR3 length is 13 residues. Between the trimmed V and J ends, which lost 5 bases and 7 bases, there was a span of 12 bases. Per germline, CDR1 SGHTA and CDR2 FQGNSA. The CDR3 region is CASSPSTGNEQFF. As DNA, the CDR3 is TGTGCCAGCAGCCCATCAACAGGAAATGAGCAGTTCTTC.

As for this clone: Other nucleotide sequences in the sample specify the same CDR3. The V gene is TRBV5-1, the J gene TRBJ2-5; TRBD1 matches at 7 bases. CDR1 is SGHRS, CDR2 YFSETQ, per germline. This CDR3 is built from 14 residues. Trimming took 0 bases from V and 4 from J; bases not matched to a gene: 3. The chain's CDR3 is CASSLGQGGETQYF. As DNA, the CDR3 is TGCGCCAGCAGCTTGGGACAGGGTGGAGAGACCCAGTACTTC.

This chain connects TRBV7-6 to TRBJ2-3; 10 nucleotides agree with TRBD2. The V gene's germline CDR1 is SGHVS and CDR2 FNYEAQ. V lost 3 bases and J lost 0; bases outside the gene matches: 3. This CDR3 is 16 amino acids long. CDR3 region: CASSLRLAGSTDTQYF. DNA for the CDR3: TGTGCCAGCAGCTTGCGACTAGCGGGCAGCACAGATACGCAGTATTTT.

The J gene is TRBJ2-5, the V gene TRBV2, with TRBD2 identical over 10 bases. Germline V gives CDR1 SNHLY, CDR2 FYNNEI. The CDR3 spans 16 residues. Losses at the gene ends were 3 bases for V and 5 bases for J; bases not matched to a gene: 9. The CDR3 DNA reads TGTGCCAGCAGTGACCAAGCGGGGGGGCGATTGGAGACCCAGTACTTC. This encodes CASSDQAGGRLETQYF.

V and J are TRBV5-5 and TRBJ1-5; TRBD1 aligns across 7 bases. The CDR3 consists of 17 residues. Per germline, CDR1 SGHKS and CDR2 YYEKEE (reference sequence). V was pared by 1 base and J by 0 bases, with 7 bases of the junction left unmatched. CDR3 region: CASSLSPGGYSNQPQHF. The CDR3, as DNA: TGTGCCAGCAGCTTGTCCCCAGGGGGGTATAGCAATCAGCCCCAGCATTTT.